Shown below are 32 T cell receptor beta chains from a single sample sequenced in a study of T cell responses to AZD1222 COVID-19 vaccine. TCRdb's copy holds only in-frame clones and misses some; the assay was immunoSEQ multiplex PCR. The sample lists 140,000 or so clones; over 75% were seen once. Here the sequenced sample was peripheral blood, taken 28 days after the second dose of the MenACWY control vaccine. The receptor source for this set is an adult who received the MenACWY meningococcal vaccine as a control.

This chain links TRBV6-1 with TRBJ1-1; 9 bases map to TRBD1. Germline V gives CDR1 MNHNS, CDR2 SASEGT. V gave up 1 base and J gave up 2 bases; unmatched junction bases: 5. This CDR3 has 16 amino acids. The CDR3 loop is CASSEVPGQGNTEAFF. In nucleotides, the CDR3 is TGTGCCAGCAGTGAAGTTCCGGGACAGGGAAACACTGAAGCTTTCTTT.

This sequence joins TRBV4-3 and TRBJ1-4; 9 nucleotides line up with TRBD1. Germline V gene lookup returns CDR1 LGHNA and CDR2 YSLEER. This CDR3 has 16 amino acids. With 4 bases clipped from V and 6 bases from J, the junction kept 9 bases outside the gene matches. Here the CDR3 DNA reads TGCGCCAGCAGCCTTTTACAGGGACAGGGATATGAAAAACTGTTTTTT. Protein product: CASSLLQGQGYEKLFF.

V and J are TRBV9 and TRBJ1-2; the D is unclear. Germline V CDR1 and CDR2: SGDLS, YYNGEE. CDR3 length equals 16 residues. V lost 7 bases and J 1 base, leaving 20 bases between the germline ends. The CDR3: CASGGRTTSINYGYTF. CDR3 nucleotides: TGTGCCAGCGGCGGCAGGACGACCTCAATTAACTATGGCTACACCTTC.

The chain recombines TRBV28 with TRBJ2-3, with a weak D call TRBD1 (5 bases). Trimming cost V 3 bases and J 1 base, with 5 bases left between them. This CDR3 comprises 13 residues. Germline V gene sequence: CDR1 MDHEN, CDR2 SYDVKM. Here the CDR3 reads CASSLGRTDTQYF. CDR3 in DNA: TGTGCCAGCAGTTTGGGGCGCACAGATACGCAGTATTTT. Complete variable domain (other parts from reference TRBV28 and TRBJ2-3): DVKVTQSSRYLVKRTGEKVFLECVQDMDHENMFWYRQDPGLGLRLIYFSYDVKMKEKGDIPEGYSVSREKKERFSLILESASTNQTSMYLCASSLGRTDTQYFGPGTRLTVL.

A word on this clone: One end of the junction is discordant with germline, which a read error may explain. V is TRBV9 and J is TRBJ1-1; TRBD1 might be the D (5 bases). Per the germline V gene, CDR1 is SGDLS and CDR2 is YYNGEE. The CDR3 sequence is 14 residues long. In DNA form, the CDR3 reads TGTGCCAGCAGCGTAACCCCGCAGGGTCTTTTCGTCTCCTTT. Residues: CASSVTPQGLFVSF.

Only one count was recorded for this clone. The gene calls are TRBV30 and TRBJ1-1, with 7 positions matching TRBD1. The germline V gene encodes CDR1 GTSNPN and CDR2 SVGIG (reference sequence). Trimming cost V 3 bases and J 4 bases; bases outside gene matches: 2. This CDR3 has 12 amino acids. The CDR3 loop reads CAWSQGVTEAFF. For the CDR3, the DNA is TGTGCCTGGAGCCAGGGGGTCACTGAAGCTTTCTTT.

The chain couples TRBV27 to TRBJ2-7, with D uncertain. The germline gives CDR1 MNHEY, CDR2 SMNVEV (reference sequence). There are 13 residues in the CDR3. The V and J ends lost 0 bases and 7 bases respectively, with 10 bases between them. CDR3 bases: TGTGCCAGCAGTTTATCGTACTACGAGGAGCAGTACTTC. Protein sequence: CASSLSYYEEQYF.

The CDR3 DNA follows: TGTGCTAGTGGTTTGATCTCTGGGGAGCTGTTTTTT. Its protein is CASGLISGELFF. This rearrangement joins TRBV12-5 to TRBJ2-2; no definite D call. The CDR3 spans 12 residues. Trimming removed 2 bases from V and 8 bases from J, with 6 bases in between. The germline V gene has CDR1 LGHNT and CDR2 FRNRAP.

As to this clone: The same CDR3 is also encoded by other DNA sequences in this sample. CDR3 nucleotide sequence: TGTGCCAGCTCACCGGGACAAAACTACAATGAGCAGTTCTTC. This sequence encodes CASSPGQNYNEQFF. The genes are TRBV18 and TRBJ2-1; D is perhaps TRBD1 (6 bases). The CDR3 runs to 14 residues. CDR1 and CDR2 from the germline V gene are KGHSH and LQKENI. Between the trimmed V and J ends, which lost 3 bases and 3 bases, there was a span of 9 bases.

The chain has TRBV29-1 and TRBJ2-4; TRBD2 matches 9 bases. CDR1 SQVTM and CDR2 ANQGSEA come from the germline V gene. V shed 6 bases, J shed 5 bases, and the junction held 8 bases outside the gene matches. The CDR3 extends over 14 amino acids. In nucleotides, the CDR3 is TGCAGCGTCCGTCGGGGCGGGGGGGAAAACATTCAGTACTTC. It codes for CSVRRGGGENIQYF.

In its sample, this clone was seen once. The genes are TRBV18 and TRBJ1-2; D unresolved. The CDR3 sequence is 16 residues long. Trimming stripped 4 bases from V and 8 bases from J, with 23 bases between. CDR1 is KGHSH, CDR2 LQKENI, per germline. The CDR3 here is CASSLTAGIGVKGYTF. DNA of the CDR3: TGTGCCAGCTCACTAACGGCGGGGATTGGGGTGAAAGGCTACACCTTC.

The gene calls are TRBV18 and TRBJ2-3; D is unresolved. V lost 6 bases to trimming and J lost 3 bases, with 7 bases between them. This CDR3 has 12 residues. CDR1 KGHSH and CDR2 LQKENI come from the germline V gene. DNA for the CDR3: TGTGCCAGCTCCAGAGGTACAGATACGCAGTATTTT. Amino acids: CASSRGTDTQYF.

The chain has TRBV27 and TRBJ1-2; 7 bases are shared with TRBD1. Trimming at V came to 5 bases and at J to 7 bases, leaving 13 bases not matched to a gene. In germline, CDR1 is MNHEY, CDR2 SMNVEV (reference sequence). The CDR3 covers 15 residues. The CDR3 DNA sequence: TGTGCCAGCAGTGGCTCTGGCAGGGGGGTCTCTGGCTACACCTTC. Residues: CASSGSGRGVSGYTF.

CDR3 residues: CASSLGYGGGPRDEQYF. The CDR3, as DNA: TGTGCCAGCAGCTTGGGTTATGGAGGAGGGCCGCGCGACGAGCAGTACTTC. The J gene is TRBJ2-7, the V gene TRBV5-4; the D gene is possibly TRBD2 (6 bases). Per germline, CDR1 SGHNT and CDR2 YYREEE (reference sequence). Trimming stripped 0 bases from V and 5 bases from J, with 21 bases between. There are 17 residues in the CDR3.

The V and J genes are TRBV10-3 and TRBJ1-3; D not resolved. Per the germline V gene, CDR1 is ENHRY and CDR2 is SYGVKD. The germline V and J ends were trimmed by 6 bases and 4 bases, with 7 bases remaining between them. The CDR3 totals 12 residues. DNA of the CDR3: TGTGCCATCAGCGAAACAGGAAACACCATATATTTT. Protein product: CAISETGNTIYF.

This clone was observed a few times. This chain joins TRBV18 and TRBJ2-5; tentatively, D is TRBD2 (5 bases). Trimming took 3 bases from V and 3 from J, leaving 11 bases between them. In germline, CDR1 is KGHSH, CDR2 LQKENI. The CDR3 is 14 amino acids. This CDR3 is CASSPGAAKETQYF. CDR3 DNA: TGTGCCAGCTCACCGGGAGCGGCTAAAGAGACCCAGTACTTC.

This chain links TRBV6-2 or TRBV6-3 with TRBJ2-1; D gene ambiguous. CDR3 length: 12 amino acids. V lost 2 bases, J lost 6 bases, and 5 bases lay in between. The germline CDR1 and CDR2 sequences are MNHEY and SVGEGT. The CDR3 nucleotides read TGTGCCAGCAGTTACAACATCAATGAGCAGTTCTTC. Protein: CASSYNINEQFF.

This chain links TRBV2 with TRBJ1-1; tentative D call: TRBD1 (6 bases). V lost 10 bases and J lost 1, with 16 bases in between. CDR1 is SNHLY and CDR2 is FYNNEI in the germline V gene. This CDR3 has 14 amino acids. The CDR3 spells CATNRGTPNTEAFF. In DNA form, the CDR3 reads TGTGCCACAAATAGGGGGACACCGAACACTGAAGCTTTCTTT.

This chain connects TRBV5-1 to TRBJ1-5, with D maybe TRBD1 (5 bases). Germline values: CDR1 SGHRS, CDR2 YFSETQ. V was cut by 0 bases and J by 4 bases, with 17 bases left in between. The CDR3 is 17 residues long. CDR3 sequence: CASSLGVRGAQNQPQHF. The CDR3 region has the DNA TGCGCCAGCAGCTTGGGGGTCCGCGGGGCGCAAAATCAGCCCCAGCATTTT. Full variable domain (missing parts from reference TRBV5-1 and TRBJ1-5): KAGVTQTPRYLIKTRGQQVTLSCSPISGHRSVSWYQQTPGQGLQFLFEYFSETQRNKGNFPGRFSGRQFSNSRSEMNVSTLELGDSALYLCASSLGVRGAQNQPQHFGDGTRLSIL.

This chain uses TRBV6-5 with TRBJ2-1; D is perhaps TRBD1 (6 bases). V lost 6 bases, J lost 8 bases, and 14 bases lay in between. Germline V gene sequence: CDR1 MNHEY, CDR2 SVGAGI. There are 13 residues in the CDR3. The CDR3 sequence: CASRYRADDEQFF. In nucleotides, the CDR3 is TGTGCCAGCAGATACAGGGCGGACGATGAGCAGTTCTTC.

The chain is built from TRBV6-5 and TRBJ1-5, with a possible D match to TRBD1 (5 bases). Germline V lookup: CDR1 MNHEY, CDR2 SVGAGI. V gave up 11 bases and J gave up 7 bases, with 15 bases separating them. CDR3 length: 12 amino acids. The CDR3 loop is CAGGGTDQPQHF. CDR3 nucleotides: TGTGCCGGTGGGGGGACGGACCAGCCCCAGCATTTT.

The chain couples TRBV2 to TRBJ2-2; D is possibly TRBD1 (6 bases). V was shortened by 2 bases and J by 4 bases, with 8 bases between the two germline ends. Germline values: CDR1 SNHLY, CDR2 FYNNEI. The CDR3 has 14 residues. DNA of the CDR3: TGTGCCAGCAGTGAAACAGGGAGCACCGGGGAGCTGTTTTTT. This codes for CASSETGSTGELFF.

V and J are TRBV18 and TRBJ1-1; D not certain. V lost 2 bases and J lost 6, with 10 bases in between. Germline V gene sequence: CDR1 KGHSH, CDR2 LQKENI. This CDR3 has 13 amino acids. CDR3 in DNA: TGTGCCAGCTCACCAACTAGATTGGCTGAAGCTTTCTTT. This gives the protein CASSPTRLAEAFF.

The V and J genes are TRBV5-1 and TRBJ2-3; D might be TRBD1 or TRBD2, each matching 5 bases. V was cut by 1 base and J by 6 bases, with 15 bases left in between. The CDR3 runs to 15 residues. Looked up from germline, CDR1 is SGHRS and CDR2 is YFSETQ. CDR3 amino acids: CASSLFGDAADTQYF. In nucleotides, the CDR3 is TGCGCCAGCAGCTTGTTCGGGGACGCGGCGGATACGCAGTATTTT.

The chain joins TRBV7-2 to TRBJ1-1; D call uncertain. The length of the CDR3 is 15 residues. Germline CDR1 and CDR2: SGHTA and FQGNSA. Trimming removed 0 bases at V and 1 base at J, with 9 bases between. The CDR3 loop is CASSLAPYRNTEAFF. In DNA form, the CDR3 reads TGTGCCAGCAGCTTAGCGCCTTACAGGAACACTGAAGCTTTCTTT.

This clone occurred a few times. The CDR3 DNA sequence: TGTGCCAGCAGGGCGGACAGATTATCGCATGGCTACACCTTC. This translates into CASRADRLSHGYTF. J is TRBJ1-2 and V is TRBV27, with D tentatively TRBD1 (6 bases). Trimming removed 6 bases at V and 6 bases at J, with 17 bases between. The germline CDR1 and CDR2 sequences are MNHEY and SMNVEV (reference sequence). The CDR3 runs to 14 residues.

This rearrangement joins TRBV5-1 to TRBJ1-1; 7 bases are shared with TRBD1. V dropped 0 bases and J dropped 5; count of bases not matched to a gene: 4. Germline assignment: CDR1 SGHRS and CDR2 YFSETQ. The CDR3 length is 14 residues. CDR3 in amino acids: CASSLGGGRTEAFF. CDR3 nucleotide sequence: TGCGCCAGCAGCTTGGGAGGGGGCAGGACTGAAGCTTTCTTT. The full variable domain, its missing parts supplied by reference TRBV5-1 and TRBJ1-1, is KAGVTQTPRYLIKTRGQQVTLSCSPISGHRSVSWYQQTPGQGLQFLFEYFSETQRNKGNFPGRFSGRQFSNSRSEMNVSTLELGDSALYLCASSLGGGRTEAFFGQGTRLTVV.

V is TRBV29-1 and J is TRBJ2-3; D remains unclear. Trimming pared 3 bases from V and 6 bases from J, leaving 7 bases between. From germline, CDR1 is SQVTM and CDR2 ANQGSEA. There are 11 residues in the CDR3. CDR3 sequence (DNA): TGCAGCGTTGACGACGTGGATACGCAGTATTTT. Protein product: CSVDDVDTQYF.

This clone has a single count. The chain uses TRBV7-2 and TRBJ1-5; TRBD1 is a possible D gene (6 bases). Germline V gives CDR1 SGHTA, CDR2 FQGNSA. V lost 1 base and J 5 bases, leaving 12 bases between the germline ends. This CDR3 region has 15 residues. Here the CDR3 DNA reads TGTGCCAGCAGCTTAGAGAGGGCAGGGGATCAGCCCCAGCATTTT. It yields the protein CASSLERAGDQPQHF.

The chain joins TRBV6-1 to TRBJ1-3, with 8 bases fitting TRBD1. Germline V gene sequence: CDR1 MNHNS, CDR2 SASEGT. This CDR3 contains 15 residues. V shed 3 bases, J shed 7 bases, and the junction held 8 bases outside the gene matches. The CDR3 region is CASSDLTRGPNTIYF. The CDR3 DNA sequence: TGTGCCAGCAGTGACCTGACCAGGGGGCCGAACACCATATATTTT.

The V gene is TRBV6-5, the J gene TRBJ1-5; maybe TRBD1 (5 bases). The ends were cut back, 3 bases at V and 3 bases at J, with 9 bases in the middle. From germline, CDR1 is MNHEY and CDR2 SVGAGI. The CDR3 sequence is 14 residues long. The CDR3 loop is CASSYLGDNQPQHF. DNA for the CDR3: TGTGCCAGCAGTTATCTGGGGGACAATCAGCCCCAGCATTTT.

V and J are TRBV5-4 and TRBJ2-7; 10 bases map to TRBD2. The ends lost 2 bases at V and 6 bases at J; junction bases unmatched: 5. CDR3 length: 14 residues. Looked up from germline, CDR1 is SGHNT and CDR2 is YYREEE (reference sequence). The CDR3 spells CASSFLAGEGEQYF. The CDR3 coding sequence is TGTGCCAGCAGCTTCCTAGCGGGAGAGGGCGAGCAGTACTTC. Based on the CDR3 plus reference TRBV5-4 and TRBJ2-7, the full variable domain is ETGVTQSPTHLIKTRGQQVTLRCSSQSGHNTVSWYQQALGQGPQFIFQYYREEENGRGNFPPRFSGLQFPNYSSELNVNALELDDSALYLCASSFLAGEGEQYFGPGTRLTVT.